The 26 T cell receptor beta chains listed next were all sequenced from one sample in a study of T cell changes during pregnancy in multiple sclerosis. Method: immunoSEQ multiplex PCR; TCRdb's copy keeps in-frame clones and lacks some. The table records 85,000 to 130,000 clones, approximately 94% of them present only once. Material: peripheral blood, obtained in the second trimester of pregnancy. The receptor set was obtained from a female donor with multiple sclerosis, enrolled in a pregnancy study.

The chain combines TRBV19 with TRBJ2-3; 9 nucleotides align to TRBD1. CDR3 length: 14 residues. J lost 3 bases, V lost 5 bases, and 3 bases had no gene match. Germline V lookup: CDR1 LNHDA, CDR2 SQIVND (reference sequence). The CDR3 DNA is TGTGCCAGTAGTCCGGGACAGGGTACAGATACGCAGTATTTT. As protein: CASSPGQGTDTQYF.

The chain carries TRBV5-4 and TRBJ1-4; 9 bases match TRBD1. The germline gives CDR1 SGHNT, CDR2 YYREEE (reference sequence). This CDR3 comprises 15 residues. After removal of 2 bases from V and 7 bases from J, the junction contained 6 bases not matched to a gene. The CDR3 DNA sequence: TGTGCCAGCAGCTTACAGGGGGCCTCCGGTGAAAAACTGTTTTTT. It is translated as CASSLQGASGEKLFF.

The V call is TRBV7-9, the J call TRBJ2-3, with D maybe TRBD2 (5 bases). CDR3 size: 17 residues. The germline V and J ends were trimmed by 5 bases and 0 bases, with 18 bases remaining between them. Germline CDR1 is SEHNR and CDR2 is FQNEAQ (reference sequence). CDR3 protein: CASSAGPGDGSTDTQYF. The CDR3 bases are TGTGCCAGCAGCGCTGGGCCCGGGGATGGTAGCACAGATACGCAGTATTTT.

V gene TRBV28 combines with J gene TRBJ1-1; TRBD1 might be the D (6 bases). The CDR3 has 17 amino acids. Germline loops: CDR1 MDHEN, CDR2 SYDVKM. V was shortened by 4 bases and J by 0 bases, with 18 bases between the two germline ends. The CDR3 region is CASSYTRDTHMNTEAFF. Here the CDR3 DNA reads TGTGCCAGCAGTTATACTCGGGACACACATATGAACACTGAAGCTTTCTTT. Supplemented by reference TRBV28 and TRBJ1-1, the full variable domain reads DVKVTQSSRYLVKRTGEKVFLECVQDMDHENMFWYRQDPGLGLRLIYFSYDVKMKEKGDIPEGYSVSREKKERFSLILESASTNQTSMYLCASSYTRDTHMNTEAFFGQGTRLTVV.

The V and J genes are TRBV14 and TRBJ2-5, with a weak D call TRBD2 (5 bases). Germline V gene sequence: CDR1 SGHDN, CDR2 FVKESK. V gave up 0 bases and J gave up 4 bases, with 9 bases separating them. The CDR3 sequence is 14 residues long. The CDR3 coding sequence is TGTGCCAGCAGCCAAGATCTCCGGGGAGAGACCCAGTACTTC. This gives the protein CASSQDLRGETQYF.

In nucleotides, the CDR3 is TGTGCCAGTAGTAGGGACAGGAGAACACCTGAAGCTTTCTTT. The encoded protein is CASSRDRRTPEAFF. V is TRBV19 and J is TRBJ1-1; 8 bases are a match to TRBD1. This CDR3 has 14 amino acids. Unmatched junction bases numbered 7, after V lost 4 bases and J lost 6 bases. Germline CDR1 reads LNHDA; CDR2 reads SQIVND (reference sequence).

This sequence joins TRBV11-2 and TRBJ2-3; D is perhaps TRBD2 (6 bases). The CDR3 contains 15 residues. From germline, CDR1 is SGHAT and CDR2 FQNNGV. Trimming removed 6 bases from V and 2 bases from J, with 15 bases in between. CDR3 DNA: TGTGCCAGCAGACTAGTTCTAGCGCCCACAGATACGCAGTATTTT. It is translated as CASRLVLAPTDTQYF.

The V and J genes are TRBV6-5 and TRBJ2-7; 10 positions agree with TRBD1. After removal of 5 bases from V and 7 bases from J, the junction contained 5 bases not matched to a gene. Germline CDR1 is MNHEY and CDR2 is SVGAGI. The CDR3 sequence is 13 residues long. CDR3 protein: CASSRDRGEEQYF. DNA for the CDR3: TGTGCCAGCAGTAGGGACAGGGGCGAGGAGCAGTACTTC.

The chain employs TRBV28 and TRBJ2-7, with 10 positions matching TRBD1. V gave up 3 bases and J gave up 2 bases; unmatched junction bases: 1. CDR1 and CDR2 from the germline V gene are MDHEN and SYDVKM. The CDR3 is made up of 14 amino acids. The CDR3 reads CASSFGTGAYEQYF. In nucleotides, the CDR3 is TGTGCCAGCAGTTTTGGGACAGGGGCCTACGAGCAGTACTTC.

CDR3 DNA sequence: TGCGCCAGCAGCCGGACTAGCGGGGGGTGGGATGAGCAGTTCTTC. This gives the protein CASSRTSGGWDEQFF. The chain is built from TRBV5-1 and TRBJ2-1; 14 bases are shared with TRBD2. V lost 4 bases to trimming and J lost 8 bases; unmatched junction nucleotides: 5. This CDR3 is built from 15 residues. Germline values: CDR1 SGHRS, CDR2 YFSETQ.

V and J are TRBV29-1 and TRBJ1-2; TRBD1 matches 8 bases. Trimming removed 6 bases from V and 4 bases from J; junction bases left unmatched: 1. Germline V CDR1 and CDR2: SQVTM, ANQGSEA. The CDR3 has 11 amino acids. The CDR3 nucleotides are TGCAGCGTACAGGGGGGCTATGGCTACACCTTC. It translates to CSVQGGYGYTF.

J is TRBJ2-1 and V is TRBV7-3; 10 bases line up with TRBD2. The CDR3 is 15 residues long. The junction had 4 bases not matched to a gene; V was cut back by 2 bases and J by 6 bases. Germline V gives CDR1 SGHTA, CDR2 FQGTGA. Here the CDR3 DNA reads TGTGCCAGCAGCTTACCGAGCGGGGGGGCCAATGAGCAGTTCTTC. This gives the protein CASSLPSGGANEQFF.

V gene TRBV29-1 combines with J gene TRBJ2-1; D call uncertain. CDR3 length equals 14 residues. Trimming removed 4 bases from V and 0 bases from J, with 10 bases in between. Looked up from germline, CDR1 is SQVTM and CDR2 is ANQGSEA. The CDR3 DNA is TGCAGCGTTGTTCCGTTGAGCTCCTACAATGAGCAGTTCTTC. Amino acids: CSVVPLSSYNEQFF.

The V and J genes are TRBV6-1 and TRBJ1-3; 7 bases are shared with TRBD1. Trimming removed 6 bases from V and 4 bases from J; junction bases left unmatched: 3. In germline, CDR1 is MNHNS, CDR2 SASEGT. The CDR3 runs to 13 residues. CDR3 DNA sequence: TGTGCCAGCAGCTCGACAGGGGGAAACACCATATATTTT. As protein: CASSSTGGNTIYF.

This chain connects TRBV10-3 to TRBJ2-5; 9 bases agree with TRBD2. The length of the CDR3 is 14 residues. Trimming took 6 bases from V and 5 from J; bases not matched to a gene: 7. CDR1 and CDR2 from the germline V gene are ENHRY and SYGVKD. Here the CDR3 reads CAIRVAGEGETQYF. CDR3 nucleotides: TGTGCCATCAGAGTAGCGGGAGAGGGCGAGACCCAGTACTTC.

The rearrangement joins TRBV6-5 to TRBJ2-5; D unclear. Germline loops: CDR1 MNHEY, CDR2 SVGAGI. The CDR3 is made up of 15 amino acids. Trimming took off 0 bases at V and 0 bases at J, with 8 bases between the two ends. The CDR3 sequence: CASSYSMRHQETQYF. CDR3 sequence (DNA): TGTGCCAGCAGTTACTCGATGCGGCACCAAGAGACCCAGTACTTC.

Here the CDR3 DNA reads TGTGCCACCAGCAGAGATGAGACCAGGGTGCTGGACTATGGCTACACCTTC. The encoded protein is CATSRDETRVLDYGYTF. V gene TRBV15 combines with J gene TRBJ1-2, with D perhaps matching TRBD1 (5 bases). Trimming took off 0 bases at V and 3 bases at J, with 17 bases between the two ends. The CDR3 sequence is 17 residues long. Germline V gene lookup returns CDR1 LNHNV and CDR2 YYDKDF (reference sequence).

V and J are TRBV28 and TRBJ1-3; D is unresolved. The CDR3 has 16 amino acids. Germline V gives CDR1 MDHEN, CDR2 SYDVKM. The V gene lost 3 bases and the J gene lost 0 bases, with 12 bases spanning the gap. The CDR3 spells CASSFSSSNSGNTIYF. The DNA for the CDR3 is TGTGCCAGCAGTTTTTCCAGTTCGAACTCTGGAAACACCATATATTTT.

The genes are TRBV11-1 and TRBJ2-5; 9 nucleotides align to TRBD2. J lost 1 base, V lost 3 bases, and 12 bases had no gene match. Germline CDR1 SGHAT, CDR2 FQDESV (reference sequence). This CDR3 has 18 amino acids. The CDR3 sequence is CASSFNSGGEASQETQYF. In nucleotides, the CDR3 is TGTGCCAGCAGCTTTAATAGCGGGGGAGAAGCAAGCCAAGAGACCCAGTACTTC.

This rearrangement joins TRBV5-4 to TRBJ2-1; 9 positions agree with TRBD2. The length of the CDR3 is 18 residues. The germline V gene has CDR1 SGHNT and CDR2 YYREEE (reference sequence). V dropped 4 bases and J dropped 1; count of bases not matched to a gene: 12. The CDR3: CASSPSLSGGLSYNEQFF. The CDR3 DNA is TGTGCCAGCAGCCCTAGCCTAAGCGGGGGGTTATCCTACAATGAGCAGTTCTTC.

The CDR3 here is CASSPGEGYGYTF. For the CDR3, the DNA is TGCGCCAGCAGCCCAGGGGAGGGCTATGGCTACACCTTC. The V call is TRBV5-1, the J call TRBJ1-2, with D maybe TRBD1 (6 bases). CDR1 is SGHRS and CDR2 is YFSETQ in the germline V gene. The CDR3 extends over 13 amino acids. Trimming removed 4 bases at V and 4 bases at J, with 11 bases between.

The chain couples TRBV2 to TRBJ2-7, with D unresolved. The germline gives CDR1 SNHLY, CDR2 FYNNEI. CDR3 length equals 14 residues. Trimming left V 4 bases short and J 3 bases short, with 13 bases between. CDR3 protein: CASSAPQKRYEQYF. The CDR3 nucleotides are TGTGCCAGCAGTGCCCCTCAGAAGCGCTACGAGCAGTACTTC.

The V call is TRBV19, the J call TRBJ2-3, with 8 positions matching TRBD1. The CDR3 runs to 15 residues. V dropped 3 bases and J dropped 9; count of bases not matched to a gene: 11. Germline CDR1 and CDR2: LNHDA and SQIVND (reference sequence). This chain's CDR3 is CASSMPGQASSTQYF. In DNA form, the CDR3 reads TGTGCCAGTAGTATGCCGGGACAGGCTTCGAGCACGCAGTATTTT.

The rearrangement links TRBV28 to TRBJ2-1, with 8 bases aligning to TRBD2. Germline CDR1 is MDHEN and CDR2 is SYDVKM. CDR3 length: 16 amino acids. V lost 6 bases, J lost 8 bases, and 15 bases stayed unmatched. CDR3 in amino acids: CASSHNLRGGFDEQFF. The CDR3 coding sequence is TGTGCCAGCAGCCATAACCTGCGCGGGGGGTTCGATGAGCAGTTCTTC.

V is TRBV10-3 and J is TRBJ1-1; D gene unclear. The CDR3 loop spans 12 amino acids. The germline V gene encodes CDR1 ENHRY and CDR2 SYGVKD. V shed 7 bases and J shed 6 bases, with 12 bases lying between them. CDR3: CAIKKGEAEAFF. CDR3 nucleotide sequence: TGTGCCATCAAGAAGGGAGAGGCTGAAGCTTTCTTT.

V and J are TRBV13 and TRBJ2-1; TRBD2 is a possible D gene (6 bases). The CDR3 has 14 residues. Looked up from germline, CDR1 is PRHDT and CDR2 is FYEKMQ (reference sequence). V was clipped by 5 bases and J by 5 bases, with 13 bases between them. In nucleotides, the CDR3 is TGTGCCAGCAGCCCCCGGGACTTTCACAATGAGCAGTTCTTC. Translated: CASSPRDFHNEQFF.